This TCR beta chain came from a study of CD8+CD57+ T cells in acquired aplastic anemia. A remark on this clonotype: The target antigen is unknown.

Trimming removed 3 bases from V and 4 bases from J; junction bases left unmatched: 10. The CDR3 is 16 residues long. Per germline, CDR1 MGHDK and CDR2 SYGVNS. Patients sequenced had flow cytometry evidence of CD8+CD57+ cell expansion. Broader study findings: Patients versus controls showed no significant CD8+ Simpson's diversity difference.

Profiling of TCR beta VDJ combinations and CDR3 sequences used genomic DNA as template. TCRdb called the reads again in MiXCR, with one record for every CDR3 protein. The sample has roughly 250,000 distinct CDR3 sequences, 47% seen once; the top ten hold 7.8%. The sequence derives from a human donor with aplastic anemia. This sequence joins TRBV25-1 and TRBJ2-5; TRBD2 matches 8 bases. The sequencing input was sorted CD4+, CD8+, or CD8+CD57+ T cells (not recorded which) from PBMCs. The chain's CDR3 is CASSDRPGLVGETQYF. In nucleotides, the CDR3 is TGTGCCAGCAGTGATCGGCCGGGACTAGTAGGAGAGACCCAGTACTTC.